This T cell receptor beta chain was sequenced during a study of cytomegalovirus exposure and HLA in healthy donors. Comments on this clone: Its matching antigen is unknown.

The CDR3 runs 15 residues. V lost 4 bases and J lost 7; bases outside the gene matches: 7. CDR1 is SGHDN and CDR2 is FVKESK in the germline V gene. Study conclusions and caveats: For most TCR beta V segments, an earlier analysis put the productive rate at about 90% or about 30% of the time. Reportedly, fewer N-insertions than the approximately 700-donor mean appeared in an Asian-associated ancestry cluster in a later analysis.

PCR employed 60 Vbeta and 13 Jbeta primers. Generated by immunoSEQ multiplex PCR, the TCRdb table keeps only in-frame clones and is missing some. The table lists over 100,000 clones, over 60% of them singletons. The source material was PBMCs. This TCR derives from a man younger than 40 in good health and CMV-seropositive. This chain connects TRBV14 to TRBJ2-1, with 10 bases that match TRBD1. CDR3 region: CASSLTDRGGNEQFF. DNA of the CDR3: TGTGCCAGCAGCCTGACGGACAGGGGGGGAAATGAGCAGTTCTTC.